The 29 T cell receptor beta chains given below trace back to one sample, sequenced in a study of blood T cells in healthy people across ages (dated by TCRdb to 2014 to 2015). The library came from 5' RACE. The reads were generated on an Illumina HiSeq 2500. A second PCR of roughly 6 to 12 cycles was performed with a sample-barcoded 5' primer and a J-beta primer mix. TCRdb reanalyzed the raw reads on its own, using fastp at Q25 for trimming and MiXCR for clone calling, and kept in-frame beta chains. Rows with one shared CDR3 protein collapse into an entry with the most common genes and DNA. This sample lists roughly 790,000 distinct CDR3 sequences; 40% to 45% were detected once. The leading ten clones occupy approximately 22% of the sample. The source material was blood. These receptors all stem from a woman aged 60-70 years in good health.

The V and J genes are TRBV3-1 and TRBJ2-1; D is perhaps TRBD1 (6 bases). CDR1 LGHDT and CDR2 YNNKEL come from the germline V gene (reference sequence). V was shortened by 1 base and J by 5 bases, with 12 bases between the two germline ends. The CDR3 runs 15 residues. The CDR3 DNA reads TGTGCCAGCAGCCAAGCTGGACAGTCCCACAATGAGCAGTTCTTC. This translates into CASSQAGQSHNEQFF.

This clonotype occurred a few times. The J gene is TRBJ2-1, the V gene TRBV20-1; 10 nucleotides agree with TRBD2. The length of the CDR3 is 14 residues. Trimming removed 5 bases from V and 8 bases from J; junction bases left unmatched: 9. Germline lookup yields CDR1 DFQATT and CDR2 SNEGSKA (reference sequence). CDR3 region: CSASKREGLDEQFF. In DNA form, the CDR3 reads TGCAGTGCTTCAAAGCGGGAGGGCCTGGATGAGCAGTTCTTC.

In the case of this clonotype: A read error may be the cause here, since a much bigger clone is one base away. The chain has TRBV5-1 and TRBJ2-7; tentatively, D is TRBD2 (5 bases). Looked up from germline, CDR1 is SGHRS and CDR2 is YFSETQ. CDR3 size: 14 residues. V lost 0 bases, J lost 6 bases, and 13 bases lay in between. This chain's CDR3 is CASSLDRRVCEQYF. CDR3 sequence (DNA): TGCGCCAGCAGCTTGGATCGGCGGGTCTGCGAGCAGTACTTC.

This clonotype was seen a single time. A much larger clone differs by one base, so this may be a read error. The chain carries TRBV7-2 and TRBJ2-5; maybe TRBD1 (6 bases). The CDR3 totals 15 residues. CDR1 SGHTA and CDR2 FQGNSA come from the germline V gene. Trimming took off 2 bases at V and 4 bases at J, with 14 bases between the two ends. Here the CDR3 DNA reads TGTGCCAGCAGCTTACCGGCAGGGGAAATAGAGACCCAGTACTTC. The encoded protein is CASSLPAGEIETQYF. Using reference TRBV7-2 and TRBJ2-5 for the parts outside the CDR3, the full variable domain is GAGVSQSPSNKVTEKGKDVELRCDPISGHTALYWYRQSLGQGLEFLIYFQGNSAPDKSGLPSDRFSAERTGGSVSTLTIQRTQQEDSAVYLCASSLPAGEIETQYFGPGTRLLVL.

V is TRBV9 and J is TRBJ1-4; D might be TRBD1 (5 bases). V lost 3 bases to trimming and J lost 9 bases, with 15 bases between them. This CDR3 is 14 amino acids long. Germline CDR1 and CDR2: SGDLS and YYNGEE. The CDR3: CASSARGAGQKLFF. As DNA, the CDR3 is TGTGCCAGCAGCGCCCGCGGGGCAGGGCAAAAACTGTTTTTT.

This clonotype has only a few counts. The V gene is TRBV7-9, the J gene TRBJ2-5, with 8 nucleotides matching TRBD1. This CDR3 has 15 residues. Germline V gene lookup returns CDR1 SEHNR and CDR2 FQNEAQ (reference sequence). Germline trimming cut 1 base from V and 1 base from J; bases unmatched to any gene: 2. The CDR3 spells CASSLGGQAQETQYF. The CDR3 nucleotides are TGTGCCAGCAGCTTAGGGGGACAGGCCCAAGAGACCCAGTACTTC. The full variable domain, its missing parts supplied by reference TRBV7-9 and TRBJ2-5, is DTGVSQNPRHKITKRGQNVTFRCDPISEHNRLYWYRQTLGQGPEFLTYFQNEAQLEKSRLLSDRFSAERPKGSFSTLEIQRTEQGDSAMYLCASSLGGQAQETQYFGPGTRLLVL.

Comments on this clonotype: One end of the junction does not line up with germline, which may come from a read error. CDR3: CAGSKSEQYF. The CDR3 DNA reads TGTGCCGGCAGCAAGTCCGAGCAGTACTTC. The gene calls are TRBV6-6 and TRBJ2-5; D is uncertain. The DNA end is more similar to TRBJ2-7, so the J call may be wrong. Germline V gives CDR1 MNHNY, CDR2 SVGAGI (reference sequence). This CDR3 is built from 10 residues.

V gene TRBV20-1 combines with J gene TRBJ1-1; no reliable D call. The CDR3 loop spans 12 amino acids. The V and J ends lost 3 bases and 6 bases respectively, with 11 bases between them. The germline V gene has CDR1 DFQATT and CDR2 SNEGSKA (reference sequence). This chain's CDR3 is CSASVGNAEAFF. CDR3 coding DNA: TGCAGTGCTAGCGTGGGTAACGCTGAAGCTTTCTTT.

The genes are TRBV6-5 and TRBJ1-3; D ambiguous. This CDR3 region has 13 residues. Germline loops: CDR1 MNHEY, CDR2 SVGAGI. Trimming removed 5 bases from V and 9 bases from J, with 14 bases in between. The CDR3 here is CASSAEWGGTIYF. CDR3 DNA: TGTGCCAGCAGTGCTGAGTGGGGAGGCACCATATATTTT.

This clonotype is a singleton in its sample. A much more abundant neighbour one base away suggests this may be a read error. The gene calls are TRBV29-1 and TRBJ1-2, with a possible D match to TRBD1 (6 bases). The CDR3 extends over 14 amino acids. In germline, CDR1 is SQVTM, CDR2 ANQGSEA. The CDR3 region is CSVEDQGRGNGCTF. CDR3 bases: TGCAGCGTTGAAGATCAGGGCAGGGGTAATGGCTGCACCTTC.

V usage is TRBV18 and J usage is TRBJ2-3, with D perhaps matching TRBD1 (5 bases). The germline CDR1 and CDR2 sequences are KGHSH and LQKENI. The CDR3 length is 16 residues. V was trimmed by 4 bases and J by 4 bases, leaving 18 bases between them. The CDR3 sequence: CASSLRSGKIADTQYF. DNA for the CDR3: TGTGCCAGCTCACTTCGGTCAGGGAAAATCGCAGATACGCAGTATTTT.

This clonotype was counted a few times. The rearrangement links TRBV6-6 to TRBJ2-1, with a tentative D call TRBD1 (6 bases). The V and J ends lost 2 bases and 0 bases respectively, with 14 bases between them. The CDR3 spans 17 residues. Germline V gene data show CDR1 as MNHNY and CDR2 as SVGAGI (reference sequence). The CDR3 coding sequence is TGTGCCAGCAGTTACCCTACCGGACAGACCTCCTACAATGAGCAGTTCTTC. Protein sequence: CASSYPTGQTSYNEQFF.

This sequence joins TRBV6-1 and TRBJ2-2; 10 bases fit TRBD1. The germline V gene encodes CDR1 MNHNS and CDR2 SASEGT. The V and J ends lost 10 bases and 4 bases, in that order; junction bases with no gene match: 6. The CDR3 is made up of 14 amino acids. CDR3: CANSDRGGTGELFF. The CDR3 bases are TGTGCCAACTCGGACAGGGGGGGCACCGGGGAGCTGTTTTTT.

This clonotype was detected a few times. The rearrangement uses TRBV7-2 and TRBJ2-1; 8 bases are shared with TRBD2. Trimming cost V 5 bases and J 8 bases; bases outside gene matches: 5. The CDR3 runs to 13 residues. Germline values: CDR1 SGHTA, CDR2 FQGNSA. CDR3 in DNA: TGTGCCAGCAGCCGTAGCGGGAAAGATGAGCAGTTCTTC. Residues: CASSRSGKDEQFF.

This clonotype was counted between two and nine times. J is TRBJ2-1 and V is TRBV9; possible D gene TRBD1, 6 bases. This CDR3 has 15 residues. From germline, CDR1 is SGDLS and CDR2 YYNGEE. V dropped 4 bases and J dropped 7 bases, with 18 bases sitting between them. The CDR3 DNA reads TGTGCCAGCAGCCCCGCGTCAGGGGCTCCGAATGAGCAGTTCTTC. Encoded protein: CASSPASGAPNEQFF. The whole variable domain, remainder taken from reference TRBV9 and TRBJ2-1, is DSGVTQTPKHLITATGQRVTLRCSPRSGDLSVYWYQQSLDQGLQFLIQYYNGEERAKGNILERFSAQQFPDLHSELNLSSLELGDSALYFCASSPASGAPNEQFFGPGTRLTVL.

This clonotype appeared once. The J gene is TRBJ2-5, the V gene TRBV20-1; 7 positions agree with TRBD2. The DNA end is more similar to TRBJ2-7, so the J call may be wrong. Germline loops: CDR1 DFQATT, CDR2 SNEGSKA (reference sequence). This CDR3 comprises 14 residues. The CDR3 loop is CSARFAGRVYEQYF. The CDR3 DNA is TGCAGTGCTAGATTCGCAGGGAGGGTCTACGAGCAGTACTTC.

The chain recombines TRBV5-1 with TRBJ2-2; 7 nucleotides match TRBD1. Unmatched junction bases numbered 5, after V lost 4 bases and J lost 2 bases. This CDR3 is 15 amino acids long. Germline V gene data show CDR1 as SGHRS and CDR2 as YFSETQ. The CDR3 region has the DNA TGCGCCAGCAGCGATAGGACAGGAAACACCGGGGAGCTGTTTTTT. Protein sequence: CASSDRTGNTGELFF.

Notes on this clonotype: Germline and junction disagree at one end, which may indicate a read error. This rearrangement joins TRBV6-1 to TRBJ2-5, with D tentatively TRBD1 (5 bases). The better agreement between TRBJ2-7 and the DNA end casts doubt on the J call. Germline CDR1 is MNHNS and CDR2 is SASEGT. This CDR3 is built from 12 residues. CDR3 region: CASIEQAYEQYF. Here the CDR3 DNA reads TGTGCCAGCATTGAACAGGCCTACGAGCAGTACTTC.

The CDR3 is CSVDQGFGQETQYF. CDR3 DNA sequence: TGCAGCGTTGATCAGGGCTTCGGGCAAGAGACCCAGTACTTC. The chain combines TRBV29-1 with TRBJ2-5; TRBD1 is a possible D gene (5 bases). The CDR3 is made up of 14 amino acids. The V and J ends lost 3 bases and 2 bases respectively, with 13 bases between them. Germline assignment: CDR1 SQVTM and CDR2 ANQGSEA.

Remarks on this clonotype: One end of the junction does not line up with germline, which may come from a read error. The chain carries TRBV7-2 and TRBJ2-1; D perhaps matches TRBD2 (5 bases). This CDR3 is 16 amino acids long. CDR1 and CDR2 from the germline V gene are SGHTA and FQGNSA. The CDR3 coding sequence is TGTGCCAGCAGCTTAAGTCCCCAGCGGACCTACAATGAGCGGTTCTTC. Its protein is CASSLSPQRTYNERFF.

The chain joins TRBV12-3 or TRBV12-4 to TRBJ2-7; D is unresolved. Deletions cut 5 bases from V and 2 bases from J, with 13 bases between. The CDR3 is 14 amino acids. This CDR3 reads CASSVREETYEQYF. In DNA form, the CDR3 reads TGTGCCAGCAGTGTAAGGGAAGAGACCTACGAGCAGTACTTC.

This chain joins TRBV11-2 and TRBJ2-7; a possible D gene is TRBD1 (6 bases). This CDR3 spans 12 amino acids. The V end lost 0 bases, the J end lost 11 bases, and 11 bases lay between the germline ends. Germline V CDR1 and CDR2: SGHAT, FQNNGV. The CDR3 DNA reads as TGTGCCAGCAGCTTAGAGGGTTACAGGGAGTACTTC. Its protein product is CASSLEGYREYF. The complete variable domain, with remaining parts taken from reference TRBV11-2 and TRBJ2-7, reads EAGVAQSPRYKIIEKRQSVAFWCNPISGHATLYWYQQILGQGPKLLIQFQNNGVVDDSQLPKDRFSAERLKGVDSTLKIQPAKLEDSAVYLCASSLEGYREYFGPGTRLTVT.

This clonotype was recorded once. This chain's CDR3 is CASSEWEIEETQYF. For the CDR3, the DNA is TGTGCCAGCAGTGAATGGGAAATAGAGGAGACCCAGTACTTC. The rearrangement uses TRBV25-1 and TRBJ2-5; no clear D. Germline CDR1 reads MGHDK; CDR2 reads SYGVNS. V gave up 1 base and J gave up 5 bases, with 11 bases separating them. CDR3 length equals 14 residues.

This chain links TRBV27 with TRBJ2-2, with TRBD1 matching 8 bases. The CDR3 totals 15 residues. V shed 6 bases and J 6 bases; nucleotides not matched to a gene: 9. The germline CDR1 and CDR2 sequences are MNHEY and SMNVEV (reference sequence). The CDR3 here is CASSRTGLGAGELFF. The CDR3 DNA follows: TGTGCCAGCAGCCGGACAGGGTTGGGCGCCGGGGAGCTGTTTTTT.

The rearrangement links TRBV20-1 to TRBJ2-1, with 10 bases fitting TRBD2. This CDR3 is 12 amino acids long. In germline, CDR1 is DFQATT, CDR2 SNEGSKA (reference sequence). In DNA form, the CDR3 reads TGCAGCCCAAGCGGGAGGGTAAATGAGCAGTTCTTC. Residues: CSPSGRVNEQFF.

Many counts were recorded for this clonotype. The rearrangement uses TRBV5-1 and TRBJ2-7; TRBD2 aligns across 11 bases. This CDR3 spans 15 amino acids. CDR1 and CDR2 (germline): SGHRS, YFSETQ. Germline trimming cut 4 bases from V and 0 bases from J; bases unmatched to any gene: 3. The CDR3 protein is CASSPSGGSSYEQYF. CDR3 nucleotide sequence: TGCGCCAGCAGCCCTAGCGGGGGGAGCTCCTACGAGCAGTACTTC. Full variable domain (remainder filled in from reference TRBV5-1 and TRBJ2-7): KAGVTQTPRYLIKTRGQQVTLSCSPISGHRSVSWYQQTPGQGLQFLFEYFSETQRNKGNFPGRFSGRQFSNSRSEMNVSTLELGDSALYLCASSPSGGSSYEQYFGPGTRLTVT.

The genes are TRBV12-3 or TRBV12-4 and TRBJ2-1, with TRBD2 matching over 8 bases. CDR3 length: 16 residues. With 5 bases clipped from V and 3 bases from J, the junction kept 9 bases outside the gene matches. The CDR3 nucleotides are TGTGCCAGCAGTCTCTCAGCGGGAGAGAACTACAATGAGCAGTTCTTC. Protein sequence: CASSLSAGENYNEQFF.

This clonotype has a count of ten or more. V and J are TRBV5-6 and TRBJ2-1; 12 bases are a match to TRBD2. V lost 1 base and J lost 10; bases outside the gene matches: 9. The germline V gene has CDR1 SGHDT and CDR2 YYEEEE. There are 16 residues in the CDR3. CDR3 sequence (DNA): TGTGCCAGCAGCTTGTTTGTTACTAGCGGGAGGCAGGAGCAGTTCTTC. This gives the protein CASSLFVTSGRQEQFF.

In this sample, this clonotype turned up a few times. The chain uses TRBV29-1 and TRBJ1-1; TRBD1 agrees at 9 bases. From germline, CDR1 is SQVTM and CDR2 ANQGSEA. J was trimmed by 5 bases and V by 6 bases; bases with no gene match: 7. CDR3 length: 13 amino acids. Here the CDR3 DNA reads TGCAGCGTCCTTCCAGACAGGGGGACTGAAGCTTTCTTT. The encoded protein is CSVLPDRGTEAFF.